Presented here are 22 T cell receptor beta chains from one specimen sequenced in a study of T-cell memory formation after mild COVID-19. MiXCR was run by TCRdb on the 5' RACE reads, yielding one entry per CDR3 protein. The data hold 550,000 to 650,000 distinct CDR3 sequences, with around 16% observed a single time. Sequenced sample: PBMCs or a T cell subset sorted from them (not recorded which). These receptors were obtained from an adult woman who had mild COVID-19 (a few samples of this study predate the infection). Cell type and time point are not known.

The genes are TRBV6-6 and TRBJ2-7, with D possibly TRBD2 on 6 matching bases. From germline, CDR1 is MNHNY and CDR2 SVGAGI (reference sequence). CDR3 length: 15 amino acids. The V end lost 4 bases, the J end lost 0 bases, and 13 bases lay between the germline ends. The CDR3: CASSWSGEGSYEQYF. The CDR3 DNA reads TGTGCCAGCAGTTGGTCGGGAGAAGGCTCCTACGAGCAGTACTTC.

J is TRBJ1-1 and V is TRBV5-1, with D possibly matching TRBD1 (5 bases). CDR3 length: 15 residues. The V gene lost 5 bases and the J gene lost 1 base, with 15 bases spanning the gap. Germline V gene data show CDR1 as SGHRS and CDR2 as YFSETQ. This CDR3 reads CASSIEQGKNTEAFF. For the CDR3, the DNA is TGCGCCAGCAGTATTGAGCAGGGAAAGAACACTGAAGCTTTCTTT.

This clonotype appeared a few times. The chain joins TRBV7-9 to TRBJ1-2; 8 bases agree with TRBD1. J was trimmed by 8 bases and V by 5 bases; bases with no gene match: 7. This CDR3 comprises 13 residues. Germline CDR1 is SEHNR and CDR2 is FQNEAQ (reference sequence). CDR3 protein: CASSPGQGWGYTF. The CDR3 coding sequence is TGTGCCAGCAGCCCAGGACAGGGTTGGGGCTACACCTTC.

This clonotype has just a few counts. The V call is TRBV24-1, the J call TRBJ1-2; 8 nucleotides align to TRBD1. From germline, CDR1 is KGHDR and CDR2 SFDVKD. CDR3 size: 15 residues. Trimming cost V 5 bases and J 8 bases; bases outside gene matches: 12. CDR3 coding DNA: TGTGCCACCAGTGCCCCGGGACAGGAGGAAGGCGGCTACACCTTC. Encoded protein: CATSAPGQEEGGYTF.

CDR3 nucleotide sequence: TGTGCTGAACAGCAGGGAAGCTATGGCTACACCTTC. Its protein product is CAEQQGSYGYTF. The chain couples TRBV30 to TRBJ1-2; D is perhaps TRBD1 (5 bases). Per the germline V gene, CDR1 is GTSNPN and CDR2 is SVGIG (reference sequence). This CDR3 has 12 residues.

The chain couples TRBV7-2 to TRBJ2-1; tentative D call: TRBD1 (5 bases). V gave up 2 bases and J gave up 15 bases, with 17 bases separating them. This CDR3 comprises 13 residues. Germline CDR1 is SGHTA and CDR2 is FQGNSA. For the CDR3, the DNA is TGTGCCAGCAGCTTAAAAGAAGGGGTCAGGCCGTTCTTC. Amino acid sequence: CASSLKEGVRPFF.

V and J are TRBV4-1 and TRBJ1-1; unclear D gene. Germline loops: CDR1 MGHRA, CDR2 YSYEKL. V gave up 0 bases and J gave up 0 bases, with 11 bases separating them. The CDR3 consists of 16 residues. CDR3 amino acids: CASSQEGIGMNTEAFF. The DNA for the CDR3 is TGCGCCAGCAGCCAAGAGGGAATAGGGATGAACACTGAAGCTTTCTTT.

The rearrangement uses TRBV7-9 and TRBJ1-4; D call uncertain. The V end was cut by 5 bases, the J end by 4 bases, with 17 bases between. This CDR3 spans 16 amino acids. Germline assignment: CDR1 SEHNR and CDR2 FQNEAQ (reference sequence). The DNA for the CDR3 is TGTGCCAGCAGCGGACCTAAGGGATCACTTAATGAAAAACTGTTTTTT. Translated: CASSGPKGSLNEKLFF.

This clonotype was detected a few times. The V gene is TRBV12-3 or TRBV12-4, the J gene TRBJ1-5; 7 nucleotides agree with TRBD1. The CDR3 loop spans 16 amino acids. V was clipped by 6 bases and J by 4 bases; unmatched bases: 12. This CDR3 reads CASSRSRTGPNQPQHF. As DNA, the CDR3 is TGTGCCAGCAGCCGTTCCCGGACAGGACCAAATCAGCCCCAGCATTTT.

This clonotype was observed a few times. CDR3 residues: CASRFTQGAPEAFF. The CDR3 DNA is TGTGCCAGCAGGTTCACGCAGGGGGCCCCTGAAGCTTTCTTT. The chain joins TRBV12-3 or TRBV12-4 to TRBJ1-1; TRBD1 agrees at 8 bases. The CDR3 has 14 amino acids. V lost 6 bases and J lost 6; bases outside the gene matches: 9.

V gene TRBV5-4 combines with J gene TRBJ1-2; 8 nucleotides align to TRBD1. This CDR3 comprises 14 residues. The germline CDR1 and CDR2 sequences are SGHNT and YYREEE (reference sequence). Losses at the gene ends were 4 bases for V and 2 bases for J; bases not matched to a gene: 4. CDR3 amino acids: CASSRTGYNYGYTF. CDR3 nucleotide sequence: TGTGCCAGCAGCCGGACAGGGTACAACTATGGCTACACCTTC.

The rearrangement uses TRBV12-3 or TRBV12-4 and TRBJ2-7; D might be TRBD1 or TRBD2, each matching 5 bases. This CDR3 spans 14 amino acids. The V gene lost 6 bases and the J gene lost 0 bases, with 12 bases spanning the gap. The CDR3 loop is CASSRDAVSYEQYF. Here the CDR3 DNA reads TGTGCCAGCAGCCGGGACGCCGTCTCCTACGAGCAGTACTTC.

This clonotype has a count of ten or more. The V and J genes are TRBV24-1 and TRBJ2-2; a weak D match, TRBD2 (5 bases). V was clipped by 3 bases and J by 4 bases, with 11 bases between them. The CDR3 length is 15 residues. Germline V CDR1 and CDR2: KGHDR, SFDVKD. The CDR3 here is CATSDQMGVTGELFF. Written as DNA, the CDR3 is TGTGCCACCAGTGATCAGATGGGAGTCACCGGGGAGCTGTTTTTT.

In DNA, the CDR3 is TGTGCCAGCAGCTCCCGGGTAGGACAGCGCTATGAAGCTTTCTTT. This sequence encodes CASSSRVGQRYEAFF. The chain carries TRBV5-6 and TRBJ1-1, with D perhaps TRBD1 (6 bases). V shed 3 bases and J shed 7 bases, with 19 bases lying between them. CDR3 length equals 15 residues. CDR1 is SGHDT and CDR2 is YYEEEE in the germline V gene.

The J gene is TRBJ1-1, the V gene TRBV6-1; D unclear. The length of the CDR3 is 15 residues. Trimming removed 2 bases from V and 1 base from J, with 11 bases in between. The V gene's germline CDR1 is MNHNS and CDR2 SASEGT. The DNA for the CDR3 is TGTGCCAGCAGTGAAATGGGGTGGTCGAACACTGAAGCTTTCTTT. Amino acids: CASSEMGWSNTEAFF.

This chain joins TRBV18 and TRBJ2-3; the match to TRBD2 covers 10 bases. Germline V lookup: CDR1 KGHSH, CDR2 LQKENI. With V trimmed by 1 base and J by 2 bases, 9 bases remained unmatched. This CDR3 contains 18 residues. The CDR3 bases are TGTGCCAGCTCACCACTTCCCACTAGCGGGAAAGACACAGATACGCAGTATTTT. It is translated as CASSPLPTSGKDTDTQYF.

This clonotype was observed a few times. The V and J genes are TRBV5-1 and TRBJ2-1; TRBD2 matches at 8 bases. V shed 2 bases, J shed 4 bases, and the junction held 8 bases outside the gene matches. Germline V gene data show CDR1 as SGHRS and CDR2 as YFSETQ. This CDR3 has 16 residues. CDR3 region: CASSFSAGDVYNEQFF. The CDR3 DNA is TGCGCCAGCAGCTTCTCAGCGGGAGATGTTTACAATGAGCAGTTCTTC.

The chain's CDR3 is CASSVDRGPSYEQYF. The CDR3 coding sequence is TGTGCCAGCAGCGTAGACAGGGGGCCCTCCTACGAGCAGTACTTC. The chain is built from TRBV9 and TRBJ2-7; TRBD1 matches at 9 bases. Looked up from germline, CDR1 is SGDLS and CDR2 is YYNGEE. The CDR3 is made up of 15 amino acids. The V and J ends lost 0 bases and 0 bases, in that order; junction bases with no gene match: 1.

This clonotype was recorded a few times. The chain recombines TRBV7-3 with TRBJ2-3, with no clear D. The V gene lost 2 bases and the J gene lost 0 bases, with 15 bases spanning the gap. CDR1 is SGHTA, CDR2 FQGTGA, per germline. The CDR3 runs to 17 residues. The CDR3 sequence: CASSLDPALTSTDTQYF. DNA for the CDR3: TGTGCCAGCAGCTTAGACCCAGCGCTTACTAGCACAGATACGCAGTATTTT.

This chain links TRBV4-1 with TRBJ2-3, with D hard to call. Per germline, CDR1 MGHRA and CDR2 YSYEKL. Between the trimmed V and J ends, which lost 2 bases and 4 bases, there was a span of 7 bases. CDR3 length equals 13 residues. The CDR3 sequence is CASSQTGADTQYF. DNA of the CDR3: TGCGCCAGCAGCCAAACGGGTGCAGATACGCAGTATTTT.

This clonotype was seen more than once but under ten times. The chain recombines TRBV29-1 with TRBJ2-6; possible D gene TRBD2, 6 bases. This CDR3 contains 16 residues. Per germline, CDR1 SQVTM and CDR2 ANQGSEA. V gave up 0 bases and J gave up 4 bases, with 13 bases separating them. The CDR3 loop reads CSVEDRRVRGANVLTF. The CDR3 nucleotides read TGCAGCGTTGAAGATCGGAGGGTACGGGGGGCCAACGTCCTGACTTTC.

This chain uses TRBV6-2 or TRBV6-3 with TRBJ1-2; 9 bases agree with TRBD1. After removal of 7 bases from V and 4 bases from J, the junction contained 7 bases not matched to a gene. This CDR3 is 14 amino acids long. CDR1 is MNHEY, CDR2 SVGEGT, per germline. CDR3: CASTQRQGGYGYTF. Here the CDR3 DNA reads TGTGCCAGCACACAACGACAGGGGGGCTATGGCTACACCTTC.